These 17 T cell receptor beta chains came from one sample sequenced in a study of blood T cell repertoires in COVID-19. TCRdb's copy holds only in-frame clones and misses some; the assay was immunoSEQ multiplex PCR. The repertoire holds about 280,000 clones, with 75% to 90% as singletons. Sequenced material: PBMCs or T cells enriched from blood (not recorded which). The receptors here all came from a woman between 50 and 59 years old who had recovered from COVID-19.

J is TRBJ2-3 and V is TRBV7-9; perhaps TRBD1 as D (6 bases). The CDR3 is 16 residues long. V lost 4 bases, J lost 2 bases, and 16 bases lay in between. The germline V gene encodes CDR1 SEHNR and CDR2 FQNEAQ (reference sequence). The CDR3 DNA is TGTGCCAGCAGCTCGACTCTTGGACAGATCACAGATACGCAGTATTTT. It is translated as CASSSTLGQITDTQYF.

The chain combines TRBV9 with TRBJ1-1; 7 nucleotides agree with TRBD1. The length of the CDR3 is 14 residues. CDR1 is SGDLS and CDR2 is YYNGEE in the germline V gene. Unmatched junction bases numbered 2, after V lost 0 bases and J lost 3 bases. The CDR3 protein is CASSVGQGDTEAFF. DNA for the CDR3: TGTGCCAGCAGCGTAGGGCAGGGGGACACTGAAGCTTTCTTT.

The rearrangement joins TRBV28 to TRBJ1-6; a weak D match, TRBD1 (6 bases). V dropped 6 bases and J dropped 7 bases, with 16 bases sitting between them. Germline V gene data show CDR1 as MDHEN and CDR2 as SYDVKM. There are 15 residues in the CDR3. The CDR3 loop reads CASRKSWTANSPLHF. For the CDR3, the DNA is TGTGCCAGCAGAAAATCTTGGACAGCCAATTCACCCCTCCACTTT.

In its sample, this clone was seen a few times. CDR3 loop: CASSLEWGGHGYTF. In nucleotides, the CDR3 is TGTGCCAGCAGCTTAGAATGGGGGGGGCACGGCTACACCTTC. The chain is built from TRBV11-2 and TRBJ1-2; D perhaps matches TRBD1 (6 bases). Germline values: CDR1 SGHAT, CDR2 FQNNGV. This CDR3 contains 14 residues. V lost 0 bases and J lost 8, with 13 bases in between.

Written as DNA, the CDR3 is TGCGCCAGCAACCAAGCGGGGCTCGTCGATGAGCAGTTCTTC. Protein: CASNQAGLVDEQFF. The V gene is TRBV5-1, the J gene TRBJ2-1, with 7 nucleotides matching TRBD2. CDR3 length: 14 amino acids. Losses at the gene ends were 6 bases for V and 8 bases for J; bases not matched to a gene: 11. Germline V gene sequence: CDR1 SGHRS, CDR2 YFSETQ.

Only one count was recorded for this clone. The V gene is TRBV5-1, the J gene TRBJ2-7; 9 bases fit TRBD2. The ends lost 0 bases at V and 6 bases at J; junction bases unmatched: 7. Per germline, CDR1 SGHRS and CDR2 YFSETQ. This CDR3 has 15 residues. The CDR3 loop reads CASSLDVAGEFEQYF. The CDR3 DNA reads TGCGCCAGCAGCTTGGACGTAGCGGGGGAGTTCGAGCAGTACTTC.

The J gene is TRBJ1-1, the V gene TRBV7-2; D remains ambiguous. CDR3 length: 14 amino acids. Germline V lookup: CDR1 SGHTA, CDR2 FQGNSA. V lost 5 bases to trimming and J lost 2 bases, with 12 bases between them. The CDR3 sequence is CASSRPVGNTEAFF. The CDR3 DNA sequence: TGTGCCAGCAGCCGCCCTGTCGGTAACACTGAAGCTTTCTTT. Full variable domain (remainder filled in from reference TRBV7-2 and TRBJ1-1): GAGVSQSPSNKVTEKGKDVELRCDPISGHTALYWYRQSLGQGLEFLIYFQGNSAPDKSGLPSDRFSAERTGGSVSTLTIQRTQQEDSAVYLCASSRPVGNTEAFFGQGTRLTVV.

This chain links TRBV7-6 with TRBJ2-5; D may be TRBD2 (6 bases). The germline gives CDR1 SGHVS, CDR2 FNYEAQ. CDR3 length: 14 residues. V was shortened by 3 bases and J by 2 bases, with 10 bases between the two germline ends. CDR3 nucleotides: TGTGCCAGCAGCTTGACGGGAGCTCAAGAGACCCAGTACTTC. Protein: CASSLTGAQETQYF.

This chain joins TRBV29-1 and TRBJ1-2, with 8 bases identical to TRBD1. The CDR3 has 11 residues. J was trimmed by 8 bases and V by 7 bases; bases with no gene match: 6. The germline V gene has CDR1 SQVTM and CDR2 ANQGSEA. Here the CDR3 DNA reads TGCAGCGGAGGAGGGGACAGGGGCTACACCTTC. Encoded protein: CSGGGDRGYTF.

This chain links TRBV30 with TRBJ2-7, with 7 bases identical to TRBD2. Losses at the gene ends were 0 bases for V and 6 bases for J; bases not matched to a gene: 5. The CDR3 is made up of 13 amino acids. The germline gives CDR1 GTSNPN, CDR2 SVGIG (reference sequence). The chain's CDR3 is CAWSVGRASEQYF. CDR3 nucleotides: TGTGCCTGGAGTGTTGGGAGGGCCAGCGAGCAGTACTTC.

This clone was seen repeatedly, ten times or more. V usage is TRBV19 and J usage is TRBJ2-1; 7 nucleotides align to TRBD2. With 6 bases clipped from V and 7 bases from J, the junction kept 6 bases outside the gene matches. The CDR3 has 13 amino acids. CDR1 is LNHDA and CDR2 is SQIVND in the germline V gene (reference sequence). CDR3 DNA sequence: TGTGCCAGTAGCTGGGGGGGGTTGAATGAGCAGTTCTTC. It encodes CASSWGGLNEQFF.

The CDR3 DNA sequence: TGTGCCAGTAGTACTCCCCGGGGGACTGGAAACACCATATATTTT. It codes for CASSTPRGTGNTIYF. The chain employs TRBV19 and TRBJ1-3; D perhaps matches TRBD1 (5 bases). Trimming pared 4 bases from V and 2 bases from J, leaving 12 bases between. Germline loops: CDR1 LNHDA, CDR2 SQIVND (reference sequence). The CDR3 contains 15 residues.

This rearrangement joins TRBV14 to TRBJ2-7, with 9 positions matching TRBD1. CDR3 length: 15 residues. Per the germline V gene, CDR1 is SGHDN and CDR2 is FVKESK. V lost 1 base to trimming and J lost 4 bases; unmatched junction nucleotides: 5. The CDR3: CASSQGGTGLYEQYF. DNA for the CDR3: TGTGCCAGCAGCCAAGGCGGGACAGGGTTATACGAGCAGTACTTC. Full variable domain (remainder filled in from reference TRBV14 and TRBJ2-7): EAGVTQFPSHSVIEKGQTVTLRCDPISGHDNLYWYRRVMGKEIKFLLHFVKESKQDESGMPNNRFLAERTGGTYSTLKVQPAELEDSGVYFCASSQGGTGLYEQYFGPGTRLTVT.

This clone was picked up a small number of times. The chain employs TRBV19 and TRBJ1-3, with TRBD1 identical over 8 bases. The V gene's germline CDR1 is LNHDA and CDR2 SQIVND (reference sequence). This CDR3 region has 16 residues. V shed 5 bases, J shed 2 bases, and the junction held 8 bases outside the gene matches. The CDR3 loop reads CASSPGQGNAGNTIYF. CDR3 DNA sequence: TGTGCCAGTAGTCCCGGACAGGGAAACGCTGGAAACACCATATATTTT.

CDR3 loop: CASSFSGNAPLHF. The CDR3 DNA reads as TGTGCCAGCAGTTTTTCAGGGAACGCACCCCTCCACTTT. The chain is built from TRBV12-3 or TRBV12-4 and TRBJ1-6; a possible D gene is TRBD1 (5 bases). The V gene lost 3 bases and the J gene lost 11 bases, with 11 bases spanning the gap. The CDR3 has 13 residues.

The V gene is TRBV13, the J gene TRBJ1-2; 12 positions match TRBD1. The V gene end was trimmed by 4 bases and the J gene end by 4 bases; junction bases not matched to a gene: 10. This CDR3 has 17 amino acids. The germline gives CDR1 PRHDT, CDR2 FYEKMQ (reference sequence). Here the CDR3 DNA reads TGTGCCAGCAGCTCCGGGACAGGGGGCGCGATGGGCTATGGCTACACCTTC. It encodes CASSSGTGGAMGYGYTF.

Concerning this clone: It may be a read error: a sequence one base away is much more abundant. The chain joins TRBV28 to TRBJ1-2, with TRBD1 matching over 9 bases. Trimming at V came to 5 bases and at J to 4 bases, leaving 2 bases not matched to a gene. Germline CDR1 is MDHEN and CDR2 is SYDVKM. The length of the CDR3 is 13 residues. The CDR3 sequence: CASSVDRGYGYTF. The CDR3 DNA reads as TGTGCCAGCAGTGTGGACAGGGGCTATGGCTACACCTTC.